The 32 T cell receptor beta chains below come from one sample, sequenced in a study of T cell repertoires in cytomegalovirus infection. One entry per CDR3 protein, called by TCRdb with MiXCR from the reads. The sample has some 100,000 distinct CDR3 sequences; about 22% are singletons. The sample comprised CD8+ T cells from PBMCs. The receptors originated from a human donor in good health (CMV status not recorded). Some clones in this sample may be carry-over from other donors' samples.

This clonotype was seen at least ten times. The J gene is TRBJ1-1, the V gene TRBV5-6; no firm D call. Trimming stripped 0 bases from V and 4 bases from J, with 10 bases between. The CDR3 has 14 amino acids. Germline CDR1 SGHDT, CDR2 YYEEEE. The CDR3 DNA sequence: TGTGCCAGCAGCTTGGGGCCCGACGGCACTGAAGCTTTCTTT. This codes for CASSLGPDGTEAFF.

There are a few counts of this clonotype. The J gene is TRBJ2-4, the V gene TRBV12-5; D possibly corresponds to TRBD2 (6 bases). V lost 4 bases to trimming and J lost 3 bases, with 10 bases between them. CDR1 and CDR2 from the germline V gene are LGHNT and FRNRAP. CDR3 length equals 14 residues. CDR3 nucleotides: TGTGCTAGTGGTTGGGGGGACGTCAAAAACATTCAGTACTTC. Amino acids: CASGWGDVKNIQYF.

This clonotype has more than one count but fewer than ten. The chain is built from TRBV28 and TRBJ2-4; 10 positions match TRBD1. CDR3 length: 16 amino acids. In germline, CDR1 is MDHEN, CDR2 SYDVKM. V dropped 3 bases and J dropped 3; count of bases not matched to a gene: 5. CDR3 coding DNA: TGTGCCAGCAGTTTCGGGACAGGGGAGGGCAAAAACATTCAGTACTTC. It translates to CASSFGTGEGKNIQYF.

This clonotype was recorded at least ten times. CDR3 DNA: TGTGCCAGCAGTGAGGGACAAATATTCTATGGCTACACCTTC. Translating gives CASSEGQIFYGYTF. The chain has TRBV6-1 and TRBJ1-2, with TRBD1 as a possible D gene (6 bases). In germline, CDR1 is MNHNS, CDR2 SASEGT. V was cut by 3 bases and J by 4 bases, with 12 bases left in between. This CDR3 spans 14 amino acids.

This clonotype was seen a handful of times. V and J are TRBV28 and TRBJ1-1; D call uncertain. Trimming stripped 1 base from V and 5 bases from J, with 8 bases between. This CDR3 spans 13 amino acids. Germline V gene sequence: CDR1 MDHEN, CDR2 SYDVKM. The CDR3 sequence: CASSLFKATEAFF. DNA for the CDR3: TGTGCCAGCAGTTTATTTAAGGCAACTGAAGCTTTCTTT. Filled out from reference TRBV28 and TRBJ1-1, the complete variable domain reads DVKVTQSSRYLVKRTGEKVFLECVQDMDHENMFWYRQDPGLGLRLIYFSYDVKMKEKGDIPEGYSVSREKKERFSLILESASTNQTSMYLCASSLFKATEAFFGQGTRLTVV.

The chain couples TRBV20-1 to TRBJ1-6, with 9 bases identical to TRBD1. Germline trimming cut 2 bases from V and 8 bases from J; bases unmatched to any gene: 4. Germline V gene lookup returns CDR1 DFQATT and CDR2 SNEGSKA (reference sequence). This CDR3 has 14 residues. The CDR3, as DNA: TGCAGTGCTAGACACAGGGGGCGGGATTCACCCCTCCACTTT. This sequence encodes CSARHRGRDSPLHF.

This clonotype was seen ten or more times. The chain joins TRBV7-8 to TRBJ2-1, with D hard to call. The CDR3 extends over 14 amino acids. Germline CDR1 SGHVS, CDR2 FQNEAQ. The germline V and J ends were trimmed by 1 base and 6 bases, with 10 bases remaining between them. As DNA, the CDR3 is TGTGCCAGCAGCTTAGGCTTCCACGGCAATGAGCAGTTCTTC. Translated, it gives CASSLGFHGNEQFF.

This clonotype was seen ten or more times. This rearrangement joins TRBV28 to TRBJ2-5; D uncertain. Per germline, CDR1 MDHEN and CDR2 SYDVKM. The CDR3 has 13 amino acids. V was pared by 6 bases and J by 2 bases, with 10 bases between. CDR3 sequence (DNA): TGTGCCAGCAGGCAGACGGTTCAAGAGACCCAGTACTTC. Its protein is CASRQTVQETQYF. The entire variable domain, with the rest obtained from reference TRBV28 and TRBJ2-5, is as follows: DVKVTQSSRYLVKRTGEKVFLECVQDMDHENMFWYRQDPGLGLRLIYFSYDVKMKEKGDIPEGYSVSREKKERFSLILESASTNQTSMYLCASRQTVQETQYFGPGTRLLVL.

The chain combines TRBV20-1 with TRBJ1-1; D call uncertain. Deletions cut 5 bases from V and 4 bases from J, with 20 bases between. The CDR3 contains 15 residues. CDR1 DFQATT and CDR2 SNEGSKA come from the germline V gene (reference sequence). CDR3 sequence: CSASTPGGKGTEAFF. CDR3 coding DNA: TGCAGTGCTTCAACTCCGGGAGGGAAGGGCACTGAAGCTTTCTTT.

V is TRBV18 and J is TRBJ2-1; 7 nucleotides line up with TRBD2. Germline loops: CDR1 KGHSH, CDR2 LQKENI. Losses at the gene ends were 0 bases for V and 6 bases for J; bases not matched to a gene: 5. CDR3 size: 15 residues. In DNA, the CDR3 is TGTGCCAGCTCACCACCGCGCGGGAGTGGCAATGAGCAGTTCTTC. Translation: CASSPPRGSGNEQFF.

This clonotype was seen a handful of times. The chain employs TRBV29-1 and TRBJ2-2; D assignment may be TRBD1 or TRBD2 (6 bases each). This CDR3 region has 15 residues. CDR1 and CDR2 from the germline V gene are SQVTM and ANQGSEA. Trimming stripped 4 bases from V and 5 bases from J, with 17 bases between. The CDR3 spells CSVAGGTGRTGELFF. The CDR3, as DNA: TGCAGCGTTGCGGGTGGTACAGGGAGGACCGGGGAGCTGTTTTTT.

In its sample, this clonotype was seen many times. Written as DNA, the CDR3 is TGTGCCAGCAGCCAAGATCTAGGGAACACTGAAGCTTTCTTT. Translated, it gives CASSQDLGNTEAFF. The rearrangement uses TRBV14 and TRBJ1-1; unclear D gene. Trimming cost V 0 bases and J 1 base, with 6 bases left between them. This CDR3 contains 14 residues. In germline, CDR1 is SGHDN, CDR2 FVKESK.

In DNA, the CDR3 is TGTGCCAGCAGGACGACAGGTTTTCTCTACAATGAGCAGTTCTTC. It codes for CASRTTGFLYNEQFF. V is TRBV25-1 and J is TRBJ2-1; tentatively, D is TRBD1 (6 bases). Germline V gene sequence: CDR1 MGHDK, CDR2 SYGVNS. CDR3 length: 15 residues. V was trimmed by 6 bases and J by 3 bases, leaving 15 bases between them.

This clonotype was observed a few times. The rearrangement uses TRBV28 and TRBJ1-6; a weak D match, TRBD1 (5 bases). From germline, CDR1 is MDHEN and CDR2 SYDVKM. V was pared by 7 bases and J by 7 bases, with 14 bases between. The CDR3 totals 14 residues. The CDR3 sequence is CASIPWGANSPLHF. CDR3 sequence (DNA): TGTGCCAGCATTCCGTGGGGCGCCAATTCACCCCTCCACTTT.

This clonotype has at least ten counts. The chain recombines TRBV27 with TRBJ1-2; D is possibly TRBD1 (5 bases). The CDR3 totals 16 residues. Germline CDR1 reads MNHEY; CDR2 reads SMNVEV (reference sequence). The germline V and J ends were trimmed by 8 bases and 0 bases, with 19 bases remaining between them. The CDR3 DNA reads TGTGCCAGCGGATTTCTAGGGACGGCTACTAACTATGGCTACACCTTC. Translation gives CASGFLGTATNYGYTF.

This clonotype was seen a handful of times. V usage is TRBV14 and J usage is TRBJ2-1; D remains ambiguous. V dropped 1 base and J dropped 0 bases, with 7 bases sitting between them. In germline, CDR1 is SGHDN, CDR2 FVKESK. The CDR3 spans 15 residues. Here the CDR3 reads CASSQVGFSYNEQFF. The CDR3 DNA is TGTGCCAGCAGCCAAGTAGGGTTCTCCTACAATGAGCAGTTCTTC. Based on the CDR3 plus reference TRBV14 and TRBJ2-1, the full variable domain is EAGVTQFPSHSVIEKGQTVTLRCDPISGHDNLYWYRRVMGKEIKFLLHFVKESKQDESGMPNNRFLAERTGGTYSTLKVQPAELEDSGVYFCASSQVGFSYNEQFFGPGTRLTVL.

The V gene is TRBV20-1, the J gene TRBJ2-7; 7 nucleotides line up with TRBD1. Per germline, CDR1 DFQATT and CDR2 SNEGSKA (reference sequence). This CDR3 comprises 15 residues. V lost 3 bases, J lost 0 bases, and 8 bases stayed unmatched. For the CDR3, the DNA is TGCAGTGCTAGGAGACCGGGACAGCCCTCCTACGAGCAGTACTTC. Translated, it gives CSARRPGQPSYEQYF.

This clonotype appeared many times. The chain employs TRBV19 and TRBJ2-7; the match to TRBD1 covers 7 bases. Unmatched junction bases numbered 9, after V lost 5 bases and J lost 2 bases. Germline V lookup: CDR1 LNHDA, CDR2 SQIVND (reference sequence). This CDR3 spans 15 amino acids. This CDR3 is CASSDHRGQTYEQYF. In nucleotides, the CDR3 is TGTGCCAGTAGTGACCACAGGGGACAAACCTACGAGCAGTACTTC.

This clonotype was recorded a few times. The chain uses TRBV20-1 and TRBJ2-7, with D hard to call. There are 14 residues in the CDR3. Per germline, CDR1 DFQATT and CDR2 SNEGSKA (reference sequence). V was pared by 0 bases and J by 4 bases, with 13 bases between. CDR3 residues: CSARDLQEGYEQYF. Here the CDR3 DNA reads TGCAGTGCTAGAGATCTTCAGGAAGGGTACGAGCAGTACTTC.

This clonotype was found many times. The CDR3 region is CASSPARGPSAFDVLTF. DNA of the CDR3: TGTGCCAGCAGTCCTGCCCGTGGCCCTTCAGCCTTCGACGTCCTGACTTTC. This sequence joins TRBV28 and TRBJ2-6; D gene ambiguous. The ends were cut back, 5 bases at V and 11 bases at J, with 25 bases in the middle. Germline V gives CDR1 MDHEN, CDR2 SYDVKM. The CDR3 covers 17 residues.

This clonotype was recorded a few times. This sequence joins TRBV12-3 or TRBV12-4 and TRBJ2-5, with 14 nucleotides matching TRBD2. Trimming cost V 5 bases and J 2 bases; bases outside gene matches: 4. This CDR3 has 16 residues. The DNA for the CDR3 is TGTGCCAGCAGTGAAGGACTAGCGGGGGGACAAGAGACCCAGTACTTC. Protein: CASSEGLAGGQETQYF.

The chain recombines TRBV9 with TRBJ2-2; weak D call: TRBD2 (6 bases). V was trimmed by 10 bases and J by 5 bases, leaving 15 bases between them. The CDR3 is 13 amino acids. Germline CDR1 is SGDLS and CDR2 is YYNGEE. CDR3 in DNA: TGTGCCGGTGGGGATGCGGGAACCGGGGAGCTGTTTTTT. It specifies CAGGDAGTGELFF. Supplemented by reference TRBV9 and TRBJ2-2, the full variable domain reads DSGVTQTPKHLITATGQRVTLRCSPRSGDLSVYWYQQSLDQGLQFLIQYYNGEERAKGNILERFSAQQFPDLHSELNLSSLELGDSALYFCAGGDAGTGELFFGEGSRLTVL.

The J gene is TRBJ2-2, the V gene TRBV4-3, with D hard to call. This CDR3 contains 17 residues. CDR1 and CDR2 (germline): LGHNA, YSLEER. The V end lost 0 bases, the J end lost 0 bases, and 11 bases lay between the germline ends. CDR3 amino acids: CASSQDLAGTNTGELFF. The CDR3 bases are TGCGCCAGCAGCCAAGATTTGGCAGGCACGAACACCGGGGAGCTGTTTTTT.

This clonotype was detected many times. V and J are TRBV7-2 and TRBJ2-7, with D possibly being TRBD1 (6 bases). The ends were cut back, 7 bases at V and 3 bases at J, with 13 bases in the middle. Per the germline V gene, CDR1 is SGHTA and CDR2 is FQGNSA. The CDR3 consists of 13 residues. The CDR3 loop reads CASIPPGDYEQYF. The CDR3 coding sequence is TGTGCCAGCATCCCACCAGGGGACTACGAGCAGTACTTC.

The chain recombines TRBV7-6 with TRBJ1-2; D is possibly TRBD1 (5 bases). The CDR3 is 15 amino acids. CDR1 SGHVS and CDR2 FNYEAQ come from the germline V gene. The ends were cut back, 4 bases at V and 2 bases at J, with 14 bases in the middle. The CDR3 spells CASSWSGTGNYGYTF. The CDR3 DNA is TGTGCCAGCAGCTGGTCCGGGACGGGGAACTATGGCTACACCTTC.

The CDR3: CASSHDRGHREQFF. The CDR3 nucleotides are TGTGCCAGCAGCCATGACCGGGGACACAGGGAGCAGTTCTTC. The chain uses TRBV14 and TRBJ2-1, with D perhaps matching TRBD1 (6 bases). Germline assignment: CDR1 SGHDN and CDR2 FVKESK. The CDR3 runs to 14 residues. V shed 3 bases and J shed 10 bases, with 16 bases lying between them.

This clonotype was counted ten times or more. The chain combines TRBV7-9 with TRBJ2-1; possibly TRBD1 or TRBD2 for D (5 bases each). Germline values: CDR1 SEHNR, CDR2 FQNEAQ (reference sequence). The V end was cut by 3 bases, the J end by 9 bases, with 12 bases between. CDR3 length: 13 amino acids. CDR3: CASSLNAGSEQFF. CDR3 nucleotide sequence: TGTGCCAGCAGCTTGAACGCAGGGAGTGAGCAGTTCTTC.

In its sample, this clonotype ranks as large (0.1 to 1%). V is TRBV27 and J is TRBJ2-2; the D is unclear. The CDR3 runs to 12 residues. CDR1 and CDR2 (germline): MNHEY, SMNVEV (reference sequence). Trimming removed 6 bases at V and 8 bases at J, with 10 bases between. CDR3 loop: CASSDPTGELFF. The CDR3 region has the DNA TGTGCCAGCAGCGACCCGACGGGGGAGCTGTTTTTT.

The rearrangement joins TRBV12-3 or TRBV12-4 to TRBJ2-3, with 8 bases matching TRBD2. The CDR3 runs 16 residues. The trim removed 4 bases at V and 2 bases at J, leaving 8 bases unmatched. CDR3 bases: TGTGCCAGCAGTTCCAGCGTCGGGGGGGACACAGATACGCAGTATTTT. The encoded protein is CASSSSVGGDTDTQYF.

V and J are TRBV4-3 and TRBJ2-3; TRBD2 might be the D (6 bases). V shed 5 bases and J shed 3 bases, with 15 bases lying between them. There are 15 residues in the CDR3. The germline gives CDR1 LGHNA, CDR2 YSLEER. The CDR3 is CASSVGWRGTDTQYF. CDR3 DNA: TGCGCCAGCAGCGTCGGGTGGCGGGGAACAGATACGCAGTATTTT.

In this sample, this clonotype turned up a few times. The chain joins TRBV13 to TRBJ1-2; D is unclear. CDR1 and CDR2 from the germline V gene are PRHDT and FYEKMQ (reference sequence). Trimming left V 1 base short and J 8 bases short, with 11 bases between. This CDR3 comprises 13 residues. CDR3 loop: CASSLASKTGYTF. In DNA, the CDR3 is TGTGCCAGCAGCTTAGCCTCAAAAACCGGCTACACCTTC.

This clonotype showed up many times. The gene calls are TRBV7-6 and TRBJ2-1; the match to TRBD2 covers 11 bases. The CDR3 loop spans 16 amino acids. Trimming at V came to 1 base and at J to 6 bases, leaving 5 bases not matched to a gene. Germline assignment: CDR1 SGHVS and CDR2 FNYEAQ. The CDR3 nucleotides read TGTGCCAGCAGCTTAGAACTAGCGGGAGCCGTCAATGAGCAGTTCTTC. This gives the protein CASSLELAGAVNEQFF.